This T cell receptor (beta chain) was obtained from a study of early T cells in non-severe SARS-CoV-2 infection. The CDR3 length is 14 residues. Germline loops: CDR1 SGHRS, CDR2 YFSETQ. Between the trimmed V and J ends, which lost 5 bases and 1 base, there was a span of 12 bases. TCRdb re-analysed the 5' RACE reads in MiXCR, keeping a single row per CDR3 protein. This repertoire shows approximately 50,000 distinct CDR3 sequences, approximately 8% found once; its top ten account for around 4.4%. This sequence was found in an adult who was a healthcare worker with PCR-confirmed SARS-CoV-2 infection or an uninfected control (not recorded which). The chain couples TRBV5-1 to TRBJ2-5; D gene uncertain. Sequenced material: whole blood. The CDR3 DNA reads TGCGCCAGCAGGGTGGACGTAATCCAAGAGACCCAGTACTTC. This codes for CASRVDVIQETQYF.